The present T cell receptor beta chain was sequenced within a study of cytomegalovirus exposure and HLA in healthy donors. Study-level points and caveats: For most TCR beta V segments, an earlier analysis put the productive rate at about 87% or about 30% of the time. Analysis performed later found 16,000 or so TCR beta sequences associated with HLA alleles at 0.05 false discovery rate.

The table lists this clone with a count of one. The antigen remains unidentified. Trimming removed 2 bases from V and 1 base from J; junction bases left unmatched: 3. The CDR3 spans 14 residues. Germline CDR1 SGHRS, CDR2 YFSETQ. The study ran its PCR with 60 Vbeta and 13 Jbeta primers. TCRdb's copy holds only in-frame clones and misses some; the assay was immunoSEQ multiplex PCR. Seen here are around 120,000 clones, 80% observed once, and the top ten hold about 10%. The chain combines TRBV5-1 with TRBJ2-7; 7 nucleotides match TRBD2. Sequenced material: PBMCs. The source of this sequence is a female donor in good health and CMV-seropositive. The CDR3 reads CASSLGLESYEQYF. The CDR3 nucleotides are TGCGCCAGCAGCTTAGGACTAGAATCCTACGAGCAGTACTTC. Full variable domain (rest looked up from reference TRBV5-1 and TRBJ2-7): KAGVTQTPRYLIKTRGQQVTLSCSPISGHRSVSWYQQTPGQGLQFLFEYFSETQRNKGNFPGRFSGRQFSNSRSEMNVSTLELGDSALYLCASSLGLESYEQYFGPGTRLTVT.